This T cell receptor beta chain derives from a study of blood T cell repertoires in COVID-19. For the study at large: The United States, Italy and Spain provided the acute and convalescent COVID-19 samples. The cDNA or gDNA used as material had been derived from T cells, B-cell-depleted T cells, or PBMCs.

Germline V gene sequence: CDR1 SQVTM, CDR2 ANQGSEA. This CDR3 contains 13 residues. Trimming removed 7 bases from V and 4 bases from J; junction bases left unmatched: 6. Seattle patients were enrolled during active infection and followed longitudinally. Original processing methods: Counts of nucleated cells, estimated from reference gene primer amplification, were obtained. Assay used: immunoSEQ multiplex PCR; TCRdb lists only in-frame clones, some missing. The V and J calls and clone size come from that table; D and trimming were worked out from the DNA. The sample holds about 87,000 clones, approximately 85% seen once.

The sample taken for sequencing was peripheral blood. The clonotype originates from a woman older than 75 with COVID-19, enrolled during active disease. The chain joins TRBV29-1 to TRBJ1-1, with 10 bases lining up with TRBD1. The CDR3 protein is CSAADRGTTEAFF. Written as DNA, the CDR3 is TGCAGCGCCGCGGACAGGGGGACCACTGAAGCTTTCTTT.